The next 5 T cell receptor beta chains were all read from a single sample in a study of blood T cell repertoires in COVID-19. Clones were read by immunoSEQ multiplex PCR, and TCRdb kept only the in-frame ones, dropping some. The sample lists about 26,000 clones; 85% to 95% were seen once. The sample taken for sequencing was peripheral blood. These receptors all come from a human donor with active COVID-19. The donor label of this sample is uncertain.

V is TRBV6-6 and J is TRBJ2-3, with 7 positions matching TRBD1. Germline loops: CDR1 MNHNY, CDR2 SVGAGI (reference sequence). The CDR3 has 15 amino acids. Losses at the gene ends were 2 bases for V and 7 bases for J; bases not matched to a gene: 9. The chain's CDR3 is CASSYAQGSPHTQYF. CDR3 DNA: TGTGCCAGCAGTTACGCACAGGGGTCCCCCCATACGCAGTATTTT.

V and J are TRBV27 and TRBJ2-7; 7 nucleotides align to TRBD1. Germline CDR1 MNHEY, CDR2 SMNVEV (reference sequence). The V segment lost 7 bases and the J segment 3 bases; nucleotides outside the gene matches: 15. This CDR3 contains 16 residues. This CDR3 is CASIPLGGTAFYEQYF. In nucleotides, the CDR3 is TGTGCCAGCATCCCCCTAGGTGGGACAGCCTTCTACGAGCAGTACTTC.

The V call is TRBV27, the J call TRBJ1-5, with 7 bases lining up with TRBD1. V dropped 5 bases and J dropped 6; count of bases not matched to a gene: 7. Per the germline V gene, CDR1 is MNHEY and CDR2 is SMNVEV (reference sequence). CDR3 length: 14 amino acids. CDR3 sequence (DNA): TGTGCCAGCAGTCGACAGGGTGGAACTCAGCCCCAGCATTTT. Translated, it gives CASSRQGGTQPQHF.

The chain employs TRBV7-2 and TRBJ2-3, with TRBD2 matching over 10 bases. Per germline, CDR1 SGHTA and CDR2 FQGNSA. J gave up 8 bases and V 1 base, and 9 bases lay outside the gene matches. The CDR3 has 16 amino acids. The DNA of the CDR3 is TGTGCCAGCAGCTTAGGCCTAGCGGGGGATCGGGGTACGCAGTATTTT. Translating it yields CASSLGLAGDRGTQYF.

The chain couples TRBV23-1 to TRBJ2-2; 7 bases agree with TRBD2. TRBV23-1 is identified as an open reading frame with a role that is uncertain. The CDR3 covers 16 residues. The ends lost 7 bases at V and 0 bases at J; junction bases unmatched: 8. The CDR3 DNA is TGCGCCAGCACTCGGGGGACTATAACGAACACCGGGGAGCTGTTTTTT. This sequence encodes CASTRGTITNTGELFF.